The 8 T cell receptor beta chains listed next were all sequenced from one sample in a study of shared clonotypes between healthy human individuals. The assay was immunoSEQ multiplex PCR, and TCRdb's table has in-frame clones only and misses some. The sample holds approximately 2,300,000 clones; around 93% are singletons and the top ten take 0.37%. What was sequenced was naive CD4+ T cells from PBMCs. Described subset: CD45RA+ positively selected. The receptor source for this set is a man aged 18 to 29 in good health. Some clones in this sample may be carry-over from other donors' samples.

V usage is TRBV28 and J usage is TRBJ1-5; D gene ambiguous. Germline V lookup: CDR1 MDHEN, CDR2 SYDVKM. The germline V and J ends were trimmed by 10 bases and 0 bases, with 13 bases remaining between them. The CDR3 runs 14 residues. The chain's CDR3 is CATSGGLSNQPQHF. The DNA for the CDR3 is TGTGCCACTAGTGGAGGACTTAGCAATCAGCCCCAGCATTTT.

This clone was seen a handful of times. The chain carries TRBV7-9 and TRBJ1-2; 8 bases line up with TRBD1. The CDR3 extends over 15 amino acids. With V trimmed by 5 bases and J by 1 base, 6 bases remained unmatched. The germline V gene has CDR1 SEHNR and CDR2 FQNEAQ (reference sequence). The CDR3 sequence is CASSQDRVNNYGYTF. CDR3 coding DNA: TGTGCCAGCAGCCAGGACAGGGTAAATAACTATGGCTACACCTTC.

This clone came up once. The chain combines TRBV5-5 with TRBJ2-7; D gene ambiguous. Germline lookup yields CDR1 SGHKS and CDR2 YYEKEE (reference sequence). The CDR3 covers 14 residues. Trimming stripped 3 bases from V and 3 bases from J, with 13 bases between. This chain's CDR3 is CASSSPFGSYEQYF. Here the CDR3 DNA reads TGTGCCAGCAGCTCGCCGTTCGGAAGCTACGAGCAGTACTTC.

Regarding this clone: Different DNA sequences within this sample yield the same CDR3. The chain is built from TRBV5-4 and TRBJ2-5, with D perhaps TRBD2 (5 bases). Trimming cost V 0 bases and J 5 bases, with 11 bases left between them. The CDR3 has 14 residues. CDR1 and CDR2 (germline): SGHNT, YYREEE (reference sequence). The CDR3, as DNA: TGTGCCAGCAGCTTGGGTGGGAGAGCCGAGACCCAGTACTTC. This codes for CASSLGGRAETQYF.

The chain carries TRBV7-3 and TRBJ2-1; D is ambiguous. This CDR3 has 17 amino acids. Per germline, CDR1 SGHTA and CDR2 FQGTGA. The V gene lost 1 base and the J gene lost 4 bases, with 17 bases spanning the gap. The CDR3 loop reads CASSLKALSGRYNEQFF. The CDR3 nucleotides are TGTGCCAGCAGCTTAAAGGCCCTCTCGGGTCGTTACAATGAGCAGTTCTTC.

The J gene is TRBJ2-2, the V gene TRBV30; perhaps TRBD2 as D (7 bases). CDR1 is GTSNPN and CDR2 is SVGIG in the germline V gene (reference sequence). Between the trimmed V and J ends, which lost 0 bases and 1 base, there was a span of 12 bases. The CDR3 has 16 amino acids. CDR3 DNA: TGTGCCTGGAGTGTACGGGGGGCGTTGAACACCGGGGAGCTGTTTTTT. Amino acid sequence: CAWSVRGALNTGELFF.

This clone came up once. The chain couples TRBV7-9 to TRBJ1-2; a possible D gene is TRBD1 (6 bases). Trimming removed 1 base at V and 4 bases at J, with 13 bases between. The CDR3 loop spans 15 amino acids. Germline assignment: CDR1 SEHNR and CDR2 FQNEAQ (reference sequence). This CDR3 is CASSLGQAISYGYTF. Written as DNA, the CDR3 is TGTGCCAGCAGCTTAGGACAGGCAATCTCCTATGGCTACACCTTC.

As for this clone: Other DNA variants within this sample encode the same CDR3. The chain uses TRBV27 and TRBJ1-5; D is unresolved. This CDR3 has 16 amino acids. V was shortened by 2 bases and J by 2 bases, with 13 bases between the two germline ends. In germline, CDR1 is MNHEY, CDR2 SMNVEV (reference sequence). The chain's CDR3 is CASSLKGWEGNQPQHF. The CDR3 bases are TGTGCCAGCAGTTTAAAGGGCTGGGAAGGCAATCAGCCCCAGCATTTT.